Shown below are 8 T cell receptor beta chains from a single sample sequenced in a study of radiation and T cells in renal cell carcinoma (dated by TCRdb to 2020 to 2021). What this sample's time point label stands for: baseline pretreatment blood. Taken with the paper, the label for treatment or condition translates to: 15 Gy SBRT to primary tumor, nephrectomy 4 weeks later. Library construction relied on the immunoSEQ multiplex PCR assay. The table comes from immuneACCESS by way of TCRdb, which keeps in-frame sequences with V and J called. Part of the clones is missing from these tables; in studies checked, under half for an unresolved V gene and the rest for unknown reasons. This sample is represented by roughly 120,000 clones; approximately 80% of them were singletons. In total, the top ten clones hold about 2.9% of the sample. The source was blood, collected from a patient whose treatment included radiotherapy and nephrectomy. The receptors originated from a woman aged 60-75 years with renal cell carcinoma.

This CDR3 reads CASRARDTQYF. The DNA for the CDR3 is TGTGCCAGCAGGGCCAGGGATACGCAGTATTTT. This chain links TRBV2 with TRBJ2-3; D gene ambiguous. Germline V lookup: CDR1 SNHLY, CDR2 FYNNEI. Trimming left V 6 bases short and J 6 bases short, with 7 bases between. The CDR3 is made up of 11 amino acids.

Here the CDR3 DNA reads TGTGCCAGTAGTCGGCAGGATTCAGAAGCTTTCTTT. This sequence encodes CASSRQDSEAFF. V is TRBV19 and J is TRBJ1-1; D is ambiguous. Trimming shortened V by 5 bases and J by 8 bases, and 12 bases separated the two germline ends. Germline CDR1 and CDR2: LNHDA and SQIVND (reference sequence). This CDR3 is built from 12 residues.

J is TRBJ1-2 and V is TRBV6-5; D is ambiguous. The CDR3 spans 13 residues. The V and J ends lost 6 bases and 0 bases respectively, with 8 bases between them. The germline V gene encodes CDR1 MNHEY and CDR2 SVGAGI. The CDR3 region has the DNA TGTGCCAGCAGCTATACATCTAACTATGGCTACACCTTC. Its translation is CASSYTSNYGYTF.

The J gene is TRBJ2-7, the V gene TRBV2, with TRBD1 matching over 12 bases. CDR1 SNHLY and CDR2 FYNNEI come from the germline V gene. The CDR3 totals 12 residues. V shed 10 bases, J shed 12 bases, and the junction held 10 bases outside the gene matches. CDR3 sequence reads: CATGRDRGPGYF. The CDR3 DNA reads TGTGCCACTGGCCGGGACAGGGGGCCGGGGTACTTC.

This chain connects TRBV7-9 to TRBJ1-2, with a possible D match to TRBD1 (6 bases). The CDR3 length is 13 residues. Germline-derived CDR1 and CDR2 are SEHNR and FQNEAQ (reference sequence). Trimming cost V 2 bases and J 7 bases, with 11 bases left between them. This CDR3 reads CASSLPTGIGYTF. In DNA form, the CDR3 reads TGTGCCAGCAGCTTACCGACAGGTATTGGCTACACCTTC. The full variable domain, with the rest looked up from reference TRBV7-9 and TRBJ1-2, is DTGVSQNPRHKITKRGQNVTFRCDPISEHNRLYWYRQTLGQGPEFLTYFQNEAQLEKSRLLSDRFSAERPKGSFSTLEIQRTEQGDSAMYLCASSLPTGIGYTFGSGTRLTVV.

V and J are TRBV5-6 and TRBJ2-3, with 8 positions matching TRBD1. Germline lookup yields CDR1 SGHDT and CDR2 YYEEEE. This CDR3 has 15 amino acids. V lost 5 bases, J lost 3 bases, and 8 bases stayed unmatched. This CDR3 is CASSDRGRGTDTQYF. CDR3 nucleotide sequence: TGTGCCAGCAGTGACAGGGGCCGAGGTACAGATACGCAGTATTTT.

This clone has a single count. The chain links TRBV6-1 to TRBJ2-7; D is uncertain. Trimming left V 3 bases short and J 4 bases short, with 7 bases between. CDR3 size: 12 residues. Germline assignment: CDR1 MNHNS and CDR2 SASEGT. The CDR3 DNA reads as TGTGCCAGCAGTGACCCTGGGTACGAGCAGTACTTC. As protein: CASSDPGYEQYF.

J is TRBJ2-7 and V is TRBV29-1; 7 positions match TRBD1. The CDR3 has 13 residues. With V trimmed by 6 bases and J by 4 bases, 9 bases remained unmatched. Looked up from germline, CDR1 is SQVTM and CDR2 is ANQGSEA. The CDR3: CSVATHRGYEQYF. The CDR3 DNA is TGCAGCGTCGCGACACACAGGGGTTACGAGCAGTACTTC.